The 17 T cell receptor beta chains listed next were all sequenced from one sample in a study of cytomegalovirus exposure and HLA in healthy donors. PCR amplification relied on 60 Vbeta primers (plus 13 Jbeta primers). The data were produced by immunoSEQ multiplex PCR, yet TCRdb's version contains in-frame clones alone and is incomplete. Of about 52,000 clones listed, around 70% are singletons. Sequencing was performed on PBMCs. These receptor sequences come from a man aged 18-30 years in good health and CMV-seronegative.

This clone has only one observation. For the CDR3, the DNA is TGTGCCAGCAGCGTCGAATCACAGGGGTACGAGCAGTACTTC. Its translation: CASSVESQGYEQYF. The chain uses TRBV9 and TRBJ2-7; 7 nucleotides align to TRBD1. V dropped 2 bases and J dropped 4; count of bases not matched to a gene: 6. The CDR3 contains 14 residues. Germline V CDR1 and CDR2: SGDLS, YYNGEE.

The chain combines TRBV28 with TRBJ1-1, with 8 bases aligning to TRBD1. With 8 bases clipped from V and 0 bases from J, the junction kept 5 bases outside the gene matches. CDR1 MDHEN and CDR2 SYDVKM come from the germline V gene. The CDR3 is 14 residues long. CDR3 residues: CASAPGQVNTEAFF. DNA for the CDR3: TGTGCCAGCGCCCCGGGACAGGTGAACACTGAAGCTTTCTTT.

V usage is TRBV10-3 and J usage is TRBJ2-3; D not certain. CDR1 and CDR2 from the germline V gene are ENHRY and SYGVKD. The CDR3 has 11 amino acids. The germline V and J ends were trimmed by 2 bases and 6 bases, with 3 bases remaining between them. CDR3 sequence reads: CAISETDTQYF. Written as DNA, the CDR3 is TGTGCCATCAGTGAGACTGATACGCAGTATTTT.

This chain uses TRBV4-3 with TRBJ1-2; D remains ambiguous. Trimming shortened V by 0 bases and J by 2 bases, and 10 bases separated the two germline ends. This CDR3 region has 15 residues. Per the germline V gene, CDR1 is LGHNA and CDR2 is YSLEER. The CDR3 DNA reads as TGCGCCAGCAGCCAAGAAATTGGGCTGAACTATGGCTACACCTTC. Translation: CASSQEIGLNYGYTF.

The chain is built from TRBV27 and TRBJ2-7; D ambiguous. CDR1 is MNHEY, CDR2 SMNVEV, per germline (reference sequence). The CDR3 covers 13 residues. The V and J ends lost 3 bases and 3 bases respectively, with 9 bases between them. CDR3 residues: CASSFGQNYEQYF. The CDR3, as DNA: TGTGCCAGCAGTTTTGGCCAGAACTACGAGCAGTACTTC.

This clone was counted only a few times. V and J are TRBV5-6 and TRBJ2-7; D ambiguous. The germline CDR1 and CDR2 sequences are SGHDT and YYEEEE. This CDR3 comprises 13 residues. Trimming took off 0 bases at V and 1 base at J, with 5 bases between the two ends. CDR3 coding DNA: TGTGCCAGCAGCTTGGGGGCTTCCTACGAGCAGTACTTC. This sequence encodes CASSLGASYEQYF.

CDR3 in DNA: TGTGCCAGCAGCGGACCGGAGGGGTCTGAAAAACTGTTTTTT. This encodes CASSGPEGSEKLFF. This chain joins TRBV7-9 and TRBJ1-4, with D tentatively TRBD1 (5 bases). Per germline, CDR1 SEHNR and CDR2 FQNEAQ (reference sequence). CDR3 length: 14 amino acids. The V end was cut by 5 bases, the J end by 7 bases, with 14 bases between.

This clone was picked up a small number of times. V is TRBV7-2 and J is TRBJ2-3; 8 nucleotides match TRBD2. Trimming removed 11 bases from V and 2 bases from J; junction bases left unmatched: 6. The CDR3 spans 13 residues. Germline loops: CDR1 SGHTA, CDR2 FQGNSA. The CDR3 nucleotides are TGTGCCGGACTTAGCGGGAACACAGATACGCAGTATTTT. Translation gives CAGLSGNTDTQYF. Together with reference TRBV7-2 and TRBJ2-3, the CDR3 gives the full variable domain: GAGVSQSPSNKVTEKGKDVELRCDPISGHTALYWYRQSLGQGLEFLIYFQGNSAPDKSGLPSDRFSAERTGGSVSTLTIQRTQQEDSAVYLCAGLSGNTDTQYFGPGTRLTVL.

The sample holds a few counts of this clone. This rearrangement joins TRBV6-1 to TRBJ1-1; D is perhaps TRBD1 (5 bases). Germline V gene sequence: CDR1 MNHNS, CDR2 SASEGT. Trimming stripped 3 bases from V and 3 bases from J, with 8 bases between. The length of the CDR3 is 13 residues. The CDR3 loop is CASSEGRDTEAFF. DNA of the CDR3: TGTGCCAGCAGTGAGGGGCGAGACACTGAAGCTTTCTTT.

V usage is TRBV27 and J usage is TRBJ2-1, with 8 bases aligning to TRBD2. Germline V gene data show CDR1 as MNHEY and CDR2 as SMNVEV (reference sequence). Trimming took 4 bases from V and 6 from J; bases not matched to a gene: 8. This CDR3 region has 15 residues. The CDR3 protein is CASSSSGRGGNEQFF. In DNA form, the CDR3 reads TGTGCCAGCAGTTCTAGCGGGCGTGGGGGCAATGAGCAGTTCTTC.

V and J are TRBV29-1 and TRBJ2-6, with D tentatively TRBD2 (5 bases). Trimming removed 6 bases at V and 2 bases at J, with 11 bases between. Germline V lookup: CDR1 SQVTM, CDR2 ANQGSEA. The CDR3 extends over 14 amino acids. CDR3 residues: CSVSRGTGANVLTF. Written as DNA, the CDR3 is TGCAGCGTGAGTAGAGGGACTGGGGCCAACGTCCTGACTTTC.

This clone has a single count. The DNA of the CDR3 is TGTGCCAGCAGTGCCCGGAGACAGGAATATGGCTACACCTTC. This translates into CASSARRQEYGYTF. The V call is TRBV2, the J call TRBJ1-2, with D possibly being TRBD1 (6 bases). The CDR3 runs 14 residues. The germline gives CDR1 SNHLY, CDR2 FYNNEI. Trimming pared 4 bases from V and 5 bases from J, leaving 14 bases between.

This sequence joins TRBV28 and TRBJ1-5, with TRBD1 matching 7 bases. This CDR3 has 14 residues. V lost 5 bases and J lost 5; bases outside the gene matches: 6. CDR1 and CDR2 (germline): MDHEN, SYDVKM. Written as DNA, the CDR3 is TGTGCCAGCAGTCAGGGGGAGGCCGATCAGCCCCAGCATTTT. It translates to CASSQGEADQPQHF. The entire variable domain, with the rest obtained from reference TRBV28 and TRBJ1-5, is as follows: DVKVTQSSRYLVKRTGEKVFLECVQDMDHENMFWYRQDPGLGLRLIYFSYDVKMKEKGDIPEGYSVSREKKERFSLILESASTNQTSMYLCASSQGEADQPQHFGDGTRLSIL.

This clone turned up a few times. The V and J genes are TRBV5-4 and TRBJ1-4; D not certain. This CDR3 contains 13 residues. Per germline, CDR1 SGHNT and CDR2 YYREEE (reference sequence). The germline V and J ends were trimmed by 4 bases and 7 bases, with 11 bases remaining between them. Written as DNA, the CDR3 is TGTGCCAGCAGCCTGGGGAGGAGTGAAAAACTGTTTTTT. This gives the protein CASSLGRSEKLFF.

This clone was seen a handful of times. This rearrangement joins TRBV4-3 to TRBJ2-1; 10 bases match TRBD2. The germline V gene encodes CDR1 LGHNA and CDR2 YSLEER. V was clipped by 1 base and J by 1 base; unmatched bases: 4. The CDR3 has 17 residues. As DNA, the CDR3 is TGCGCCAGCAGCCAAGGCCCGACTAGCGGGTCCTACAATGAGCAGTTCTTC. Amino acid sequence: CASSQGPTSGSYNEQFF.

The chain carries TRBV30 and TRBJ1-2, with D possibly TRBD1 on 6 matching bases. The V end lost 3 bases, the J end lost 4 bases, and 30 bases lay between the germline ends. Germline CDR1 reads GTSNPN; CDR2 reads SVGIG (reference sequence). The CDR3 is 19 residues long. The CDR3 region has the DNA TGTGCCTGGAGCGACGGAAGGGGGTCAGGTTACGAACTTCTCTATGGCTACACCTTC. Protein product: CAWSDGRGSGYELLYGYTF.

The table lists this clone with a few counts. This chain links TRBV6-1 with TRBJ2-7; D is possibly TRBD2 (6 bases). The CDR3 loop spans 14 amino acids. CDR1 and CDR2 from the germline V gene are MNHNS and SASEGT. Trimming stripped 4 bases from V and 7 bases from J, with 17 bases between. Here the CDR3 DNA reads TGTGCCAGCAGTGGATTAGCGGTCGCGGGGGAGCAGTACTTC. This codes for CASSGLAVAGEQYF.